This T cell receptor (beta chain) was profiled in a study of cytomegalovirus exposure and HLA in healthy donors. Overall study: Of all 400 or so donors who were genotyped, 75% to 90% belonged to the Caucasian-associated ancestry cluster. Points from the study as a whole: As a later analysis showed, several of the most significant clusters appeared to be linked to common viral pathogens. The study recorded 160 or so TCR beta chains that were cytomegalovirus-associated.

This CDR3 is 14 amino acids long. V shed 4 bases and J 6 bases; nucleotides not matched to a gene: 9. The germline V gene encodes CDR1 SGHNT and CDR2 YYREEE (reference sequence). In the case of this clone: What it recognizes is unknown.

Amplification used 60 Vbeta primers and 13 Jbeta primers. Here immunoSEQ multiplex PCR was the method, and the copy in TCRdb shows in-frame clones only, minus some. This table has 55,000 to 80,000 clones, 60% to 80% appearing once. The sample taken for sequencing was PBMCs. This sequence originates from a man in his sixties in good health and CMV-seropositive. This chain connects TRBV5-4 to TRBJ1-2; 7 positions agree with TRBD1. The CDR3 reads CASSHKQGTNGYTF. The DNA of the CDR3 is TGTGCCAGCAGCCATAAACAGGGGACCAATGGCTACACCTTC.